These 28 T cell receptor beta chains were sequenced from one sample in a study of control samples from healthy donors and cancer patients. Using immunoSEQ multiplex PCR, the repertoire was profiled, and TCRdb retains in-frame clones only, with some absent. The sample consists of around 81,000 clones, approximately 93% of them appearing once. Sequencing was performed on blood. These receptors were collected from a woman in her twenties or thirties in good health.

This chain links TRBV5-6 with TRBJ2-7, with no clear D. Germline CDR1 SGHDT, CDR2 YYEEEE. This CDR3 spans 15 amino acids. The V gene lost 4 bases and the J gene lost 12 bases, with 26 bases spanning the gap. The CDR3 reads CASSDHGQLSRGRYF. The CDR3 DNA reads TGTGCCAGCAGCGATCACGGTCAGCTTTCCCGAGGCCGGTACTTC.

CDR3 amino acids: CASTAGPQETQYF. CDR3 sequence (DNA): TGTGCCAGCACAGCAGGGCCCCAAGAGACCCAGTACTTC. The genes are TRBV6-6 and TRBJ2-5, with D possibly matching TRBD1 (5 bases). Germline values: CDR1 MNHNY, CDR2 SVGAGI (reference sequence). This CDR3 has 13 amino acids. V was shortened by 7 bases and J by 1 base, with 10 bases between the two germline ends.

The chain has TRBV29-1 and TRBJ2-5, with 7 bases identical to TRBD1. Germline V gene lookup returns CDR1 SQVTM and CDR2 ANQGSEA. V lost 7 bases to trimming and J lost 2 bases; unmatched junction nucleotides: 7. The CDR3 length is 13 residues. The CDR3 spells CSGGGWGQETQYF. For the CDR3, the DNA is TGCAGCGGAGGGGGCTGGGGACAAGAGACCCAGTACTTC. Combining the CDR3 with reference TRBV29-1 and TRBJ2-5 gives the whole variable domain SAVISQKPSRDICQRGTSLTIQCQVDSQVTMMFWYRQQPGQSLTLIATANQGSEATYESGFVIDKFPISRPNLTFSTLTVSNMSPEDSSIYLCSGGGWGQETQYFGPGTRLLVL.

The chain carries TRBV18 and TRBJ2-5, with D uncertain. Trimming cost V 2 bases and J 2 bases, with 3 bases left between them. The CDR3 has 12 residues. Germline V CDR1 and CDR2: KGHSH, LQKENI. For the CDR3, the DNA is TGTGCCAGCTCACCAGTACAAGAGACCCAGTACTTC. It translates to CASSPVQETQYF.

V is TRBV5-1 and J is TRBJ2-1; 7 bases map to TRBD2. Germline V gene lookup returns CDR1 SGHRS and CDR2 YFSETQ. V lost 4 bases and J lost 3; bases outside the gene matches: 16. CDR3 size: 18 residues. The CDR3 nucleotides are TGCGCCAGCAGCCGGAGCGGGGCGGGTCTATTTGTCTACAATGAGCAGTTCTTC. It translates to CASSRSGAGLFVYNEQFF.

This chain uses TRBV4-1 with TRBJ1-5; D not certain. V was clipped by 0 bases and J by 0 bases, with 12 bases between them. Germline V CDR1 and CDR2: MGHRA, YSYEKL. The CDR3 is 17 residues long. The CDR3 region is CASSQDGQIYSNQPQHF. In DNA form, the CDR3 reads TGCGCCAGCAGCCAAGATGGGCAGATTTATAGCAATCAGCCCCAGCATTTT.

This chain uses TRBV14 with TRBJ2-5; D is unresolved. The CDR3 length is 11 residues. Trimming removed 1 base from V and 5 bases from J, with 2 bases in between. The V gene's germline CDR1 is SGHDN and CDR2 FVKESK. This CDR3 is CASSQAETQYF. For the CDR3, the DNA is TGTGCCAGCAGCCAAGCGGAGACCCAGTACTTC.

The chain combines TRBV5-1 with TRBJ1-1; D is unresolved. Trimming removed 5 bases at V and 4 bases at J, with 12 bases between. CDR1 is SGHRS, CDR2 YFSETQ, per germline. The CDR3 consists of 13 residues. CDR3 in DNA: TGCGCCAGCAGGTACGAGCTGGGCACTGAAGCTTTCTTT. As protein: CASRYELGTEAFF.

The chain joins TRBV1 to TRBJ2-1; TRBD2 is taken as the D call from the table, unchecked against the DNA. TRBV1 is listed as a pseudogene. The CDR3 length is 17 residues. The CDR3 is CTSSQTLTGLSYNEQFF. For the CDR3, the DNA is TGCACCAGCAGCCAAACCTTAACGGGTTTATCCTACAATGAGCAGTTCTTC.

This chain joins TRBV29-1 and TRBJ1-2; D gene uncertain. The V gene lost 0 bases and the J gene lost 4 bases, with 9 bases spanning the gap. The CDR3 has 13 amino acids. The germline gives CDR1 SQVTM, CDR2 ANQGSEA. CDR3: CSVEDLGSYGYTF. DNA for the CDR3: TGCAGCGTTGAAGATCTAGGGTCCTATGGCTACACCTTC.

The chain links TRBV6-2 or TRBV6-3 to TRBJ2-3; the match to TRBD2 covers 7 bases. This CDR3 spans 17 amino acids. V trimming: 0 bases; J trimming: 3 bases; junction bases outside the gene matches: 9. The germline gives CDR1 MNHEY, CDR2 SVGEGT. DNA for the CDR3: TGTGCCAGCAGTTACTCTCGCGGGCGGGGGATGACAGATACGCAGTATTTT. Translated, it gives CASSYSRGRGMTDTQYF.

The chain combines TRBV10-1 with TRBJ2-7, with D tentatively TRBD1 or TRBD2 (5 bases each). V lost 0 bases to trimming and J lost 0 bases, with 6 bases between them. CDR3 length equals 14 residues. Germline CDR1 reads WNHNN; CDR2 reads SYGVQD (reference sequence). The CDR3 nucleotides are TGCGCCAGCAGTGAGTCGGGGGACTCCTACGAGCAGTACTTC. This translates into CASSESGDSYEQYF.

The chain has TRBV10-3 and TRBJ2-7, with a weak D call TRBD2 (6 bases). CDR1 is ENHRY and CDR2 is SYGVKD in the germline V gene. Trimming removed 10 bases at V and 5 bases at J, with 24 bases between. This CDR3 comprises 15 residues. The DNA of the CDR3 is TGTGCCACCAGGTCGGGTACGGGGGTCCGGGACGAGCAGTACTTC. It yields the protein CATRSGTGVRDEQYF.

CDR3 coding DNA: TGTGCCAGCAGCACAAGCGGGACAGGCGGGGAGCTGTTTTTT. Protein product: CASSTSGTGGELFF. This sequence joins TRBV9 and TRBJ2-2, with D possibly TRBD1 on 8 matching bases. The CDR3 runs 14 residues. V lost 4 bases and J 7 bases, leaving 14 bases between the germline ends. The germline V gene encodes CDR1 SGDLS and CDR2 YYNGEE.

The rearrangement links TRBV28 to TRBJ1-1; perhaps TRBD1 as D (5 bases). Germline assignment: CDR1 MDHEN and CDR2 SYDVKM. The V end was cut by 1 base, the J end by 1 base, with 10 bases between. The CDR3 is 15 residues long. The CDR3 region has the DNA TGTGCCAGCAGTTTATTGCGGGGCCGGAACACTGAAGCTTTCTTT. This encodes CASSLLRGRNTEAFF.

The genes are TRBV3-1 (or the pseudogene TRBV3-2) and TRBJ2-3; 15 bases are shared with TRBD2. The CDR3 extends over 16 amino acids. The V and J ends lost 4 bases and 8 bases, in that order; junction bases with no gene match: 7. Germline assignment: CDR1 LGHDT and CDR2 YNNKEL (reference sequence). CDR3 DNA sequence: TGTGCCAGCAGCCTGGGACTAGCGGGAGGAAAGGTTACGCAGTATTTT. This sequence encodes CASSLGLAGGKVTQYF.

This chain uses TRBV2 with TRBJ2-1; a weak D match, TRBD2 (5 bases). With 5 bases removed from V and 4 bases from J, the gap between germline ends came to 27 bases. The CDR3 is made up of 19 amino acids. Germline lookup yields CDR1 SNHLY and CDR2 FYNNEI. The CDR3 region has the DNA TGTGCCAGCAGTTTTGAGGGCTCGCCTGGTCTAGGGTCGTACAATGAGCAGTTCTTC. Its translation is CASSFEGSPGLGSYNEQFF.

In its sample, this clone was seen a few times. The genes are TRBV18 and TRBJ2-2; 7 bases agree with TRBD2. Looked up from germline, CDR1 is KGHSH and CDR2 is LQKENI. Losses at the gene ends were 2 bases for V and 5 bases for J; bases not matched to a gene: 8. The CDR3 extends over 16 amino acids. The CDR3 nucleotides are TGTGCCAGCTCACCAAGATCTAGCGGAAGAACCGGGGAGCTGTTTTTT. It is translated as CASSPRSSGRTGELFF.

There are a few counts of this clone. V usage is TRBV10-2 and J usage is TRBJ1-1, with 7 bases identical to TRBD1. From germline, CDR1 is WSHSY and CDR2 SAAADI. This CDR3 region has 14 residues. The V and J ends lost 7 bases and 0 bases, in that order; junction bases with no gene match: 5. As DNA, the CDR3 is TGCGCCAGCACCTCAGGGGGGCTGAACACTGAAGCTTTCTTT. It specifies CASTSGGLNTEAFF.

This chain connects TRBV30 to TRBJ1-2; TRBD1 aligns across 9 bases. This CDR3 has 15 amino acids. Germline lookup yields CDR1 GTSNPN and CDR2 SVGIG (reference sequence). V was pared by 4 bases and J by 5 bases, with 11 bases of the junction left unmatched. CDR3 sequence reads: CAWTLWDRVFYGYTF. CDR3 coding DNA: TGTGCCTGGACACTCTGGGACAGGGTTTTTTATGGCTACACCTTC.

The chain joins TRBV30 to TRBJ2-1, with 9 bases lining up with TRBD1. V lost 5 bases, J lost 7 bases, and 6 bases stayed unmatched. The CDR3 length is 13 residues. Per the germline V gene, CDR1 is GTSNPN and CDR2 is SVGIG (reference sequence). CDR3 bases: TGTGCCTGGGGGACAGGGACGAAGAATGAGCAGTTCTTC. Translation: CAWGTGTKNEQFF.

In this sample, this clone turned up once. The chain recombines TRBV11-3 with TRBJ2-1, with D maybe TRBD2 (6 bases). The germline gives CDR1 SGHNT, CDR2 YENEEA. Trimming shortened V by 2 bases and J by 5 bases, and 10 bases separated the two germline ends. The CDR3 has 14 residues. Written as DNA, the CDR3 is TGTGCCAGCAGCTTAACTAGCTTGAACAATGAGCAGTTCTTC. It specifies CASSLTSLNNEQFF.

The chain joins TRBV28 to TRBJ1-1; D gene unclear. CDR1 is MDHEN and CDR2 is SYDVKM in the germline V gene. This CDR3 is 13 amino acids long. The V end was cut by 4 bases, the J end by 0 bases, with 6 bases between. In DNA, the CDR3 is TGTGCCAGCAGTTCCCTGATGAACACTGAAGCTTTCTTT. It translates to CASSSLMNTEAFF.

A single count supports this clone. The CDR3 loop reads CASTSVRDPYGYTF. DNA for the CDR3: TGTGCCAGCACCTCCGTGCGGGACCCCTATGGCTACACCTTC. The chain couples TRBV28 to TRBJ1-2, with D maybe TRBD1 (5 bases). The V and J ends lost 7 bases and 4 bases respectively, with 16 bases between them. CDR3 size: 14 residues. Germline V gene lookup returns CDR1 MDHEN and CDR2 SYDVKM.

The chain uses TRBV6-5 and TRBJ2-1; no definite D call. This CDR3 is built from 13 residues. Germline V gives CDR1 MNHEY, CDR2 SVGAGI. Trimming removed 10 bases at V and 0 bases at J, with 10 bases between. The DNA for the CDR3 is TGTGCCATTCACCCGAGCTCCTACAATGAGCAGTTCTTC. Its protein product is CAIHPSSYNEQFF.

The rearrangement uses TRBV7-8 and TRBJ2-7; 14 positions agree with TRBD2. Germline CDR1 reads SGHVS; CDR2 reads FQNEAQ. Unmatched junction bases numbered 10, after V lost 7 bases and J lost 5 bases. The CDR3 extends over 16 amino acids. The CDR3 coding sequence is TGTGCCAGCATCAACACCGGGACTAGCGGGAGCGACGAGCAGTACTTC. This sequence encodes CASINTGTSGSDEQYF.

In its sample, this clone was seen once. The chain links TRBV7-9 to TRBJ1-3, with D perhaps TRBD1 (5 bases). The V end was cut by 2 bases, the J end by 2 bases, with 13 bases between. The germline V gene has CDR1 SEHNR and CDR2 FQNEAQ (reference sequence). The CDR3 totals 16 residues. CDR3 sequence: CASSLLLTAAGNTIYF. As DNA, the CDR3 is TGTGCCAGCAGCTTACTTTTGACAGCCGCTGGAAACACCATATATTTT.

The J gene is TRBJ2-7, the V gene TRBV6-5, with 9 bases matching TRBD1. The CDR3 runs to 13 residues. Germline loops: CDR1 MNHEY, CDR2 SVGAGI. V gave up 6 bases and J gave up 4 bases; unmatched junction bases: 4. The CDR3 DNA follows: TGTGCCAGCAGGGGGACAGGGTTATACGAGCAGTACTTC. It is translated as CASRGTGLYEQYF.